One sample yielded the 2 T cell receptor beta chains listed below, sequenced in a study of beta chain features in type 1 diabetes. Their cognate antigens are unknown. Broader study findings: Shortening that was moderate but significant affected the TCRB CDR3s of Type 1 diabetes patients in all four CD4+ subsets.

Of the isolated RNA, all was reverse transcribed, and so the sequenced material was expressed TCRB transcripts. Repertoires were generated with immunoSEQ multiplex PCR, while TCRdb's copy carries only in-frame clones and drops some. The data contain 55,000 to 85,000 clones, nearly 50% of them singletons. Sequences were obtained from central memory CD4+ T cells from blood. Receptors originate from a man younger than 45 with type 1 diabetes.

This rearrangement joins TRBV30 to TRBJ1-2, with D hard to call. CDR1 and CDR2 from the germline V gene are GTSNPN and SVGIG (reference sequence). The CDR3 sequence is 13 residues long. V was trimmed by 7 bases and J by 2 bases, leaving 14 bases between them. CDR3 sequence reads: CASLDKTNYGYTF. In DNA, the CDR3 is TGTGCCTCACTAGACAAGACCAACTATGGCTACACCTTC.

CDR3 loop: CAIDEGQTGGYGYTF. The CDR3 DNA reads as TGTGCCATCGATGAAGGCCAGACAGGGGGCTATGGCTACACCTTC. This chain uses TRBV10-3 with TRBJ1-2, with 9 bases fitting TRBD1. The CDR3 totals 15 residues. CDR1 ENHRY and CDR2 SYGVKD come from the germline V gene. J lost 4 bases, V lost 8 bases, and 11 bases had no gene match.